This T cell receptor (beta chain) was identified in a study of blood T cell repertoires in COVID-19. Turning to the study itself: The study drew acute and convalescent COVID-19 samples from the United States, Italy and Spain. The analysed material was cDNA or gDNA that came from T cells, B-cell-depleted T cells, or PBMCs.

Authors' processing steps: Nucleated cell counts were estimated from reference gene primer amplification. Assay used: immunoSEQ multiplex PCR; TCRdb lists only in-frame clones, some missing. That table furnishes V, J and clone size, whereas the DNA furnished D and trimming. The repertoire holds roughly 110,000 clones, with approximately 80% as singletons. This CDR3 has 15 residues. V lost 10 bases and J lost 0; bases outside the gene matches: 8. Looked up from germline, CDR1 is ENHRY and CDR2 is SYGVKD. The material sequenced was peripheral blood. The V gene is TRBV10-3, the J gene TRBJ2-7, with TRBD2 identical over 11 bases. This TCR came from a human donor in a cohort sampled during active COVID-19. The CDR3 loop reads CATGGTSGNSYEQYF. The CDR3, as DNA: TGTGCCACGGGAGGGACTAGCGGAAACTCCTACGAGCAGTACTTC.